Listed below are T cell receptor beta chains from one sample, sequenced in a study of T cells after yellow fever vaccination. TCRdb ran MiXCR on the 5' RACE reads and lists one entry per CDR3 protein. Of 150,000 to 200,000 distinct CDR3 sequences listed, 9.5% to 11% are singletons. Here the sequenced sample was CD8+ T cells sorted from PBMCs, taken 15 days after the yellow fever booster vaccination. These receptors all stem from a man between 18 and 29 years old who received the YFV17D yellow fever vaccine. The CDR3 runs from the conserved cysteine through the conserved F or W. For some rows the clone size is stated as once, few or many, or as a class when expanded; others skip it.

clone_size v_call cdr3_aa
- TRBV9 CASSVAGGGYNEQFF
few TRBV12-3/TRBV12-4 CASSLRGNSYEQYF
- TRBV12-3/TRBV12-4 CASSTDRAGDQPQHF
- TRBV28 CASALLGRSNQPQHF
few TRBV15 CATSRATGGGYTF
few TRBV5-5 CASSLVAGDEKLFF
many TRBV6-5 CASSSHVSGANVLTF
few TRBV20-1 CSAPNEQYF
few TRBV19 CASSTAETGANVLTF
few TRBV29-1 CSSFGGGGTQYF
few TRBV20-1 CSARPEAFF
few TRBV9 CASSVRPTGIDDNEQFF
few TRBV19 CASSIQGQNTEAFF
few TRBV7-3 CASSLFRTSADTQYF
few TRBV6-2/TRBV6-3 CASSYMGNQPQHF
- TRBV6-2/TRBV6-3 CASSGQGLKNQPQHF
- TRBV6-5 CASSPFAGGPRDTQYF
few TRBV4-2 CASSPRVATEAFF
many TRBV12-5 CASGLFAGDNYGYTF
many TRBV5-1 CASSLGSGGASDQNEQFF
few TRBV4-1 CASSRDRTAMNTEAFF
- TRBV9 CASSVGQGQETQYF
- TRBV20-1 CSASGQARNYGYTF
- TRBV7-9 CASSLEGEAEAFF
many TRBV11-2 CASSPRNTDTQYF
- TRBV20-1 CSARGRQGAGYEQYF
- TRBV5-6 CASSLGSANTGELFF
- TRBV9 CASSVDFTAYEKLFF
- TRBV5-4 CASSLGLQEYF
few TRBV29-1 CSVEDHDRAGGYTF
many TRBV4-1 CASSPSGGRGETQYF
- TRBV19 CASSIWAGTPRDIQYF
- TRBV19 CASRQVNQPQHF
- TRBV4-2 CASSQEGIVGGEQFF
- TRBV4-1 CASSPNRVYEQYF
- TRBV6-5 CASSYLQTANYEQYF
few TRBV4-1 CASSGVAVGEVAFF
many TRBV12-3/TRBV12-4 CASSFPGGGHGYTF
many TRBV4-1 CASSHPNGPEQFF
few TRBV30 CAWSQATARNYGYTF